This TCR beta chain is from a study of graft-versus-host responses after intestinal transplantation. Notes on the study in general: Some GvH clones were seen earlier in gut or blood, suggesting intestinal origin.

TCRdb keeps only in-frame clones here, not all; method: immunoSEQ multiplex PCR. The table includes about 21,000 clones, approximately 92% detected once. This CDR3 comprises 15 residues. CDR1 is SGHTA, CDR2 FQGNSA, per germline. As for this clone: As yet, its antigen is unknown.

Sequences were derived from PBMCs, sampled roughly 260 days after intestinal transplant. The chain couples TRBV7-2 to TRBJ2-5; 8 bases fit TRBD1. The DNA end favors TRBJ2-7, so the J call may be wrong. The sequence was obtained from a human patient who received an intestinal transplant, so some T cells may come from the graft donor. CDR3 coding DNA: TGTGCCAGCAGCCCGATCATAACAGGGGGCTACGAGCAGTACTTC. Amino acid sequence: CASSPIITGGYEQYF.